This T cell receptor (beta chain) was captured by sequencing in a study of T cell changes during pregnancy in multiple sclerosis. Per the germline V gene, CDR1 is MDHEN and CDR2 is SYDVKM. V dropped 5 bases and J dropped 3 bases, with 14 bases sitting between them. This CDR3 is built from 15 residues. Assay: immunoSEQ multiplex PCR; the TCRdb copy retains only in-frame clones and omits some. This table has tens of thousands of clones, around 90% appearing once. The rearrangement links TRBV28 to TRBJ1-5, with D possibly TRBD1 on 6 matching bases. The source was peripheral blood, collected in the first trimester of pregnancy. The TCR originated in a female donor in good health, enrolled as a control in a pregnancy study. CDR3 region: CASSITGWDNQPQHF. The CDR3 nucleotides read TGTGCCAGCAGTATAACAGGGTGGGACAATCAGCCCCAGCATTTT.